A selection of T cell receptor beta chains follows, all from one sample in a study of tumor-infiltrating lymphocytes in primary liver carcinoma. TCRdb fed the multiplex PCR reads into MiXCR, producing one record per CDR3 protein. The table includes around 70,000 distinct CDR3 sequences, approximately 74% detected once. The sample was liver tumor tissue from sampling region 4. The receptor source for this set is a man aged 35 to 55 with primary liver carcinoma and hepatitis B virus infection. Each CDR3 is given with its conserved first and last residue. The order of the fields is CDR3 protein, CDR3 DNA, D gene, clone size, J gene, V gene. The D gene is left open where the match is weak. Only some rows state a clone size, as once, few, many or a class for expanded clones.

CDR3aa: CTSVPGQGPGANVLAF; CDR3nt: TGTACCAGCGTACCGGGACAGGGACCTGGGGCCAACGTCCTGGCTTTC; d_gene: TRBD1; abundance: NA; j_gene: TRBJ2-6; v_gene: TRBV6-1
CDR3aa: CASSQEGGQPQHF; CDR3nt: TGTGCCAGTAGCCAAGAGGGTGGGCAGCCCCAGCATTTT; d_gene: NA; abundance: NA; j_gene: TRBJ1-5; v_gene: TRBV12-3/TRBV12-4
CDR3aa: CANSLLASGSTDTQYF; CDR3nt: TGTGCCAACAGTTTACTGGCTAGCGGGAGCACAGATACGCAGTATTTT; d_gene: TRBD2; abundance: once; j_gene: TRBJ2-3; v_gene: TRBV27
CDR3aa: CASIDRQEAKDTQYF; CDR3nt: TGTGCCAGCATTGACCGACAGGAGGCCAAAGATACGCAGTATTTT; d_gene: NA; abundance: NA; j_gene: TRBJ2-3; v_gene: TRBV6-1
CDR3aa: CASSGGDGMITEAFF; CDR3nt: TGTGCCAGCAGCGGAGGTGATGGAATGATCACTGAAGCTTTCTTT; d_gene: NA; abundance: NA; j_gene: TRBJ1-1; v_gene: TRBV5-6
CDR3aa: CASSQDGGLAGNNEQFF; CDR3nt: TGTGCCAGCAGCCAAGATGGAGGATTAGCGGGAAACAATGAGCAGTTCTTC; d_gene: TRBD2; abundance: once; j_gene: TRBJ2-1; v_gene: TRBV4-2
CDR3aa: CASSFRGGAQAQYF; CDR3nt: TGTGCCAGCAGTTTCCGCGGGGGGGCGCAGGCCCAGTACTTC; d_gene: TRBD2; abundance: NA; j_gene: TRBJ2-5; v_gene: TRBV11-1
CDR3aa: CAGSLGLALETQYF; CDR3nt: TGTGCCGGCAGCCTGGGACTAGCCCTAGAGACCCAGTACTTC; d_gene: TRBD2; abundance: NA; j_gene: TRBJ2-5; v_gene: TRBV6-5
CDR3aa: CASSLGQWNTGELLF; CDR3nt: TGTGCCAGCAGCTTGGGACAGTGGAACACCGGGGAGCTGTTATTT; d_gene: NA; abundance: once; j_gene: TRBJ2-2; v_gene: TRBV5-4
CDR3aa: CASSGTVSYEQYF; CDR3nt: TGTGCCAGTTCCGGGACGGTCTCCTACGAGCAGTACTTC; d_gene: NA; abundance: NA; j_gene: TRBJ2-7; v_gene: TRBV19
CDR3aa: CASSLGLVTDMQYF; CDR3nt: TGTGCTAGCAGCTTAGGACTGGTCACAGATATGCAGTATTTT; d_gene: NA; abundance: NA; j_gene: TRBJ2-3; v_gene: TRBV5-6
CDR3aa: CASSVWDRRDEQYF; CDR3nt: TGTGCCAGCAGCGTATGGGACCGGAGGGACGAGCAGTACTTC; d_gene: NA; abundance: few; j_gene: TRBJ2-7; v_gene: TRBV9
CDR3aa: CASSSTIPQETQYF; CDR3nt: TGTGCCAGCAGCTCTACAATCCCCCAAGAGACCCAGTATTTC; d_gene: NA; abundance: NA; j_gene: TRBJ2-5; v_gene: TRBV5-4
CDR3aa: CSVGTGSRQYF; CDR3nt: TGCAGCGTTGGGACAGGTTCACGGCAGTACTTC; d_gene: TRBD1; abundance: many; j_gene: TRBJ2-7; v_gene: TRBV29-1
CDR3aa: CASCRVGAGYTF; CDR3nt: TGTGCCAGTTGCCGCGTGGGAGCCGGTTACACCTTC; d_gene: NA; abundance: NA; j_gene: TRBJ1-2; v_gene: TRBV7-9
CDR3aa: CSVVSAGLDYTF; CDR3nt: TGCAGCGTTGTGTCGGCGGGATTGGACTACACTTTC; d_gene: NA; abundance: NA; j_gene: TRBJ1-2; v_gene: TRBV29-1
CDR3aa: CASSHREDNQPQHF; CDR3nt: TGCGCCAGCAGCCACCGGGAAGACAATCAGCCCCAGCATTTT; d_gene: NA; abundance: NA; j_gene: TRBJ1-5; v_gene: TRBV4-1
CDR3aa: CASGNPTGEAAVGSDEQFF; CDR3nt: TGTGCCAGCGGTAATCCTACCGGGGAGGCCGCGGTTGGGAGCGATGAGCAGTTCTTC; d_gene: NA; abundance: NA; j_gene: TRBJ2-1; v_gene: TRBV6-1
CDR3aa: CASEKLAGSSYNEQLF; CDR3nt: TGCGCCAGTGAGAAACTAGCGGGAAGCTCCTACAATGAGCAGCTCTTC; d_gene: TRBD2; abundance: NA; j_gene: TRBJ2-1; v_gene: TRBV5-1
CDR3aa: CSVARTGLDAGYTF; CDR3nt: TGCAGCGTTGCCCGGACAGGGCTTGATGCTGGCTACACCTTC; d_gene: TRBD1; abundance: many; j_gene: TRBJ1-2; v_gene: TRBV29-1
CDR3aa: CASSLESTLMTGELFF; CDR3nt: TGTGCCAGCAGCTTGGAATCTACCTTAATGACCGGGGAGCTGTTTTTT; d_gene: NA; abundance: many; j_gene: TRBJ2-2; v_gene: TRBV5-5
CDR3aa: CASSLSTSGRAFDVDTQYF; CDR3nt: TGTGCCAGCAGTCTCTCGACTAGCGGGAGGGCCTTTGATGTAGATACGCAGTATTTT; d_gene: TRBD2; abundance: many; j_gene: TRBJ2-3; v_gene: TRBV6-2/TRBV6-3
CDR3aa: CVSSLELAGDTQYF; CDR3nt: TGTGTCAGCAGCTTGGAACTAGCGGGAGATACGCAGTATTTT; d_gene: TRBD2; abundance: NA; j_gene: TRBJ2-3; v_gene: TRBV5-5
CDR3aa: CASSLGLAPNEQFF; CDR3nt: TGTGCCAGCAGCTTAGGACTAGCCCCCAATGAGCAGTTCTTC; d_gene: TRBD2; abundance: NA; j_gene: TRBJ2-1; v_gene: TRBV7-3
CDR3aa: CSVEDRRRVNEQFF; CDR3nt: TGCAGCGTTGAAGACCGTAGAAGAGTAAATGAGCAGTTCTTC; d_gene: NA; abundance: many; j_gene: TRBJ2-1; v_gene: TRBV29-1
CDR3aa: CSADAATNIEAFF; CDR3nt: TGCAGCGCTGACGCAGCCACCAACATTGAAGCTTTCTTT; d_gene: NA; abundance: NA; j_gene: TRBJ1-1; v_gene: TRBV29-1
CDR3aa: CASSQGGGARYQPQHF; CDR3nt: TGCGCCAGCAGCCAAGGTGGGGGGGCACGGTATCAGCCCCAGCATTTT; d_gene: NA; abundance: NA; j_gene: TRBJ1-5; v_gene: TRBV4-1
CDR3aa: CVSSHTLAQSDMRYF; CDR3nt: TGCGTCAGCAGCCACACTCTAGCCCAATCAGATATGCGGTATTTT; d_gene: NA; abundance: NA; j_gene: TRBJ2-3; v_gene: TRBV4-1
CDR3aa: CASSLLGAYNEQFF; CDR3nt: TGTGCCAGCAGCCTTCTGGGGGCCTACAATGAGCAGTTCTTC; d_gene: NA; abundance: many; j_gene: TRBJ2-1; v_gene: TRBV7-9
CDR3aa: CASSPLVWREGPYNEDFF; CDR3nt: TGTGCCAGCAGCCCGTTAGTCTGGCGGGAGGGCCCCTACAATGAGGACTTCTTC; d_gene: TRBD2; abundance: once; j_gene: TRBJ2-1; v_gene: TRBV12-3/TRBV12-4
CDR3aa: CASRGHLQETQYF; CDR3nt: TGTGCCAGCAGGGGACACCTCCAAGAGACTCAGTACTTC; d_gene: NA; abundance: NA; j_gene: TRBJ2-5; v_gene: TRBV6-1
CDR3aa: CASSFQEEKLLF; CDR3nt: TGTGCCAGCAGCTTCCAAGAGGAAAAACTGCTTTTT; d_gene: NA; abundance: once; j_gene: TRBJ1-4; v_gene: TRBV7-9
CDR3aa: CTSSETGTTTYNEQFF; CDR3nt: TGTACCAGCAGTGAAACCGGGACGACAACCTACAATGAGCAGTTCTTC; d_gene: NA; abundance: NA; j_gene: TRBJ2-1; v_gene: TRBV6-2/TRBV6-3
CDR3aa: CASSLGQGGGYTF; CDR3nt: TGTGCCAGCAGCTTAGGACAGGGAGGTGGCTACACCTTC; d_gene: TRBD1; abundance: medium-sized; j_gene: TRBJ1-2; v_gene: TRBV11-2
CDR3aa: CASSFDLGGRGAEAFF; CDR3nt: TGTGCCAGCAGCTTCGATCTGGGCGGAAGAGGCGCTGAAGCTTTCTTT; d_gene: NA; abundance: NA; j_gene: TRBJ1-1; v_gene: TRBV11-2
CDR3aa: CASSQAGTSGRVTDTQYF; CDR3nt: TGCGCCAGCAGCCAGGCCGGGACTAGCGGGAGGGTTACAGATACGCAGTATTTT; d_gene: TRBD2; abundance: many; j_gene: TRBJ2-3; v_gene: TRBV4-1
CDR3aa: CASSSESAVTQYF; CDR3nt: TGTGCCAGCAGCTCAGAGAGTGCAGTTACGCAGTATTTT; d_gene: NA; abundance: once; j_gene: TRBJ2-3; v_gene: TRBV13
CDR3aa: CASRPRDIDQPQHF; CDR3nt: TGTGCCAGCAGACCCCGGGACATCGATCAGCCCCAGCATTTT; d_gene: NA; abundance: many; j_gene: TRBJ1-5; v_gene: TRBV6-2/TRBV6-3
CDR3aa: CAIRSVGEGGYTF; CDR3nt: TGTGCCATTAGGAGTGTAGGGGAAGGCGGCTACACCTTC; d_gene: NA; abundance: NA; j_gene: TRBJ1-2; v_gene: TRBV10-3
CDR3aa: CASNGAQGAQLQHF; CDR3nt: TGTGCCAGCAATGGAGCACAGGGGGCTCAGCTCCAGCATTTT; d_gene: TRBD1; abundance: NA; j_gene: TRBJ1-5; v_gene: TRBV6-1
CDR3aa: CASIALSTGGGDEQFF; CDR3nt: TGTGCCAGCATTGCCCTCTCCACCGGAGGGGGCGATGAGCAGTTCTTC; d_gene: NA; abundance: NA; j_gene: TRBJ2-1; v_gene: TRBV6-1
CDR3aa: CASNLSIGLTGGGYEQYF; CDR3nt: TGTGCCAGCAACTTATCCATTGGACTAACGGGAGGGGGGTACGAGCAGTACTTC; d_gene: TRBD2; abundance: NA; j_gene: TRBJ2-7; v_gene: TRBV11-2
CDR3aa: CANNSRGAGELFF; CDR3nt: TGTGCCAACAACTCGCGAGGGGCCGGGGAGCTGTTTTTT; d_gene: NA; abundance: NA; j_gene: TRBJ2-2; v_gene: TRBV11-2
CDR3aa: CASSGETGRDEQCF; CDR3nt: TGTGCCAGCAGCGGGGAGACCGGTAGAGACGAGCAGTGCTTC; d_gene: NA; abundance: NA; j_gene: TRBJ2-7; v_gene: TRBV7-9
CDR3aa: CASSPGISGRACAYNGQFF; CDR3nt: TGTGCCAGCAGTCCCGGGATTAGCGGGAGGGCCTGCGCCTACAATGGGCAGTTCTTC; d_gene: TRBD2; abundance: NA; j_gene: TRBJ2-1; v_gene: TRBV6-5
CDR3aa: CAIGPGTGDNEKLFF; CDR3nt: TGTGCAATCGGTCCCGGGACAGGGGATAATGAAAAATTGTTTTTT; d_gene: TRBD1; abundance: NA; j_gene: TRBJ1-4; v_gene: TRBV10-3
CDR3aa: CASRSDRGLGYTF; CDR3nt: TGTGCCAGTAGATCGGACAGGGGCTTAGGCTACACCTTC; d_gene: TRBD1; abundance: NA; j_gene: TRBJ1-2; v_gene: TRBV19
CDR3aa: CASSPTVTVSGNTIYF; CDR3nt: TGCGCCAGCAGCCCCACGGTTACAGTCTCTGGAAACACCATATATTTT; d_gene: NA; abundance: many; j_gene: TRBJ1-3; v_gene: TRBV5-1
CDR3aa: CASSLGGAISEQFF; CDR3nt: TGTGCCAGCTCACTAGGGGGAGCGATCAGTGAGCAGTTCTTC; d_gene: NA; abundance: NA; j_gene: TRBJ2-1; v_gene: TRBV6-1
CDR3aa: CASSAAQTSGSFEHFF; CDR3nt: TGTGCCAGCAGCGCTGCCCAGACTAGCGGGAGTTTTGAGCACTTCTTC; d_gene: TRBD2; abundance: NA; j_gene: TRBJ2-1; v_gene: TRBV7-6
CDR3aa: CATSNGLSGANLLTF; CDR3nt: TGTGCCACCAGCAATGGACTCTCTGGAGCCAACCTCCTGACTTTC; d_gene: NA; abundance: NA; j_gene: TRBJ2-6; v_gene: TRBV11-2
CDR3aa: CASSSPSGDTQYF; CDR3nt: TGTGCCAGCAGTTCCCCCAGCGGCGATACGCAGTATTTT; d_gene: NA; abundance: many; j_gene: TRBJ2-3; v_gene: TRBV6-6